This entry describes one T cell receptor (beta chain). Antigen specificity is unknown. The data originate from a study of T cell responses to AZD1222 COVID-19 vaccine. The CDR3 spans 14 residues. The germline CDR1 and CDR2 sequences are SGHTA and FQGNSA. V was clipped by 3 bases and J by 7 bases, with 13 bases between them. Findings and limits, study-wide: It was only after the peak T cell response that any repertoires were sampled. Clonal diversity was possibly underestimated; the donors were predominantly white British and more often female.

Data came from immunoSEQ multiplex PCR; TCRdb stores just in-frame clones and leaves some out. The data contain 150,000 to 200,000 clones, over 80% of them singletons. The sequenced sample was peripheral blood, obtained on day 0 of AZD1222 vaccination. The chain employs TRBV7-2 and TRBJ2-1; D is unresolved. This TCR derives from an adult in good health. In nucleotides, the CDR3 is TGTGCCAGCAGCTTTGGCCGCGTGAGAAATGAGCAGTTCTTC. It specifies CASSFGRVRNEQFF.